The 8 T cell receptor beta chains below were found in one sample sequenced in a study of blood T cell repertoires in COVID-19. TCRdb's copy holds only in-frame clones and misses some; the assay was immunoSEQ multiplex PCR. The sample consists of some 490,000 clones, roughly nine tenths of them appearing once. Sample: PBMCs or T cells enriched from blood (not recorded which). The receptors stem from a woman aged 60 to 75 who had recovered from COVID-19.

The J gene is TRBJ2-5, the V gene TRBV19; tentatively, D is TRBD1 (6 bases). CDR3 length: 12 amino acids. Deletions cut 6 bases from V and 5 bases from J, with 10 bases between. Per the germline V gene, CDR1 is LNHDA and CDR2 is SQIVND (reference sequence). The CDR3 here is CASSPQGETQYF. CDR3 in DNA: TGTGCCAGTAGCCCACAGGGTGAGACCCAGTACTTC. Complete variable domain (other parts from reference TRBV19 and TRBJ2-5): DGGITQSPKYLFRKEGQNVTLSCEQNLNHDAMYWYRQDPGQGLRLIYYSQIVNDFQKGDIAEGYSVSREKKESFPLTVTSAQKNPTAFYLCASSPQGETQYFGPGTRLLVL.

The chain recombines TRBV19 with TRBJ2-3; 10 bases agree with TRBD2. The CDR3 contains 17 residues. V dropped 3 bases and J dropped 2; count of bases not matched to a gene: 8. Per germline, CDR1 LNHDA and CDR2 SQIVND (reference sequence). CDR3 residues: CASSIWKRGGFTDTQYF. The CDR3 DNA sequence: TGTGCCAGTAGTATTTGGAAGCGGGGGGGCTTCACAGATACGCAGTATTTT.

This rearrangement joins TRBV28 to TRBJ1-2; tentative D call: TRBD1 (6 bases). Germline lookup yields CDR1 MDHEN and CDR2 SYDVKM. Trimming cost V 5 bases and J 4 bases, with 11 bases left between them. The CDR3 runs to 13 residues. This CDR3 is CASSPRGPYGYTF. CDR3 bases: TGTGCCAGCAGTCCCAGGGGCCCCTATGGCTACACCTTC.

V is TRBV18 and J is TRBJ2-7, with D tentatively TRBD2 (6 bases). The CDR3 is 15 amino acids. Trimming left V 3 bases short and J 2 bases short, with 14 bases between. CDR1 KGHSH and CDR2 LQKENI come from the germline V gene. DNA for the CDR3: TGTGCCAGCTCACCGTCCCGGGACTCTCCCTACGAGCAGTACGTC. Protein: CASSPSRDSPYEQYV.

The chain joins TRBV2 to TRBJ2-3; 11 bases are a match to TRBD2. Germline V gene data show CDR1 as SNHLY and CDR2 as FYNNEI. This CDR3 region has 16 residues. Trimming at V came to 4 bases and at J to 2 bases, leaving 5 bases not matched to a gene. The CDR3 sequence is CASSAPSGGSTDTQYF. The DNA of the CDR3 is TGTGCCAGCAGTGCCCCTAGCGGGGGGTCCACAGATACGCAGTATTTT. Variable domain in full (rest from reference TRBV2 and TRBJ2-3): EPEVTQTPSHQVTQMGQEVILRCVPISNHLYFYWYRQILGQKVEFLVSFYNNEISEKSEIFDDQFSVERPDGSNFTLKIRSTKLEDSAMYFCASSAPSGGSTDTQYFGPGTRLTVL.

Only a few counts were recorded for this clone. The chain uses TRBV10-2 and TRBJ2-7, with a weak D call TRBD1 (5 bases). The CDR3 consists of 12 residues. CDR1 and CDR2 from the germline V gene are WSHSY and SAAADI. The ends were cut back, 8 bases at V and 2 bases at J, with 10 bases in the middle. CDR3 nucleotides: TGCGCCAGCCTTGGACACCCCTACGAGCAGTACTTC. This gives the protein CASLGHPYEQYF.

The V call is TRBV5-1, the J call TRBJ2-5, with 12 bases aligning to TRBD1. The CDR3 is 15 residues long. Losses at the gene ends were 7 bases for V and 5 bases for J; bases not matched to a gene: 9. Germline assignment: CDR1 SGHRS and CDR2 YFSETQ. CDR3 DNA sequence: TGCGCCAGCCATACCGGGACAGGGGGCGCGGAGACCCAGTACTTC. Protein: CASHTGTGGAETQYF.

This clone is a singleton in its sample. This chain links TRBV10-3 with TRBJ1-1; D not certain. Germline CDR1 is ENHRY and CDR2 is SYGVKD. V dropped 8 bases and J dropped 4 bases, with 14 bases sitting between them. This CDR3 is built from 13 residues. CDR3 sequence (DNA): TGTGCCATCTCGGCGGTGACGGGCACTGAAGCTTTCTTT. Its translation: CAISAVTGTEAFF.